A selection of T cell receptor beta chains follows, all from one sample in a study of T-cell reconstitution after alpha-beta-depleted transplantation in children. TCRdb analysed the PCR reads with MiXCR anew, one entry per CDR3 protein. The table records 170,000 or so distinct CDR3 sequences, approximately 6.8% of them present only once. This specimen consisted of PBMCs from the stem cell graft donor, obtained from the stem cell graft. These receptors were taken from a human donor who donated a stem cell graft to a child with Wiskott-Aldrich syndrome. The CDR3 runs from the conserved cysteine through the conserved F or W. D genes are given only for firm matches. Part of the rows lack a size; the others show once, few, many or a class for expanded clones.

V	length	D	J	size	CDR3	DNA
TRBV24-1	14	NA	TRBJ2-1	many	CATSVSPPHNEQFF	TGTGCCACCAGTGTTAGCCCCCCTCACAATGAGCAGTTCTTC
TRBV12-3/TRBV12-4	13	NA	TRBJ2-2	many	CASKMGAGGELFF	TGTGCCAGCAAGATGGGGGCAGGCGGGGAGCTGTTTTTT
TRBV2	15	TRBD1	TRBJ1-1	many	CASGGTGRLDTEAFF	TGTGCCAGCGGGGGGACAGGGAGATTGGACACTGAAGCTTTCTTT
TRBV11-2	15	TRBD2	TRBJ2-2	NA	CASSWGTRGTGELFF	TGTGCCAGCAGCTGGGGGACTAGGGGTACCGGGGAGCTGTTTTTT
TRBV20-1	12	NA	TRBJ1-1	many	CSAAVGSTEAFF	TGCAGTGCTGCCGTCGGTAGCACTGAAGCTTTCTTT
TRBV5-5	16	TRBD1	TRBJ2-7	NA	CASSLVIQGGSYEQYF	TGTGCCAGCAGCTTGGTTATACAGGGGGGCTCCTACGAGCAGTACTTC
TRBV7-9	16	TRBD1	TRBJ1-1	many	CASRRRKTGMNTEAFF	TGTGCCAGCAGGCGGAGGAAGACAGGGATGAACACTGAAGCTTTCTTT
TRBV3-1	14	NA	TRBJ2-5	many	CASSQEAGAETQYF	TGTGCCAGCAGCCAAGAAGCAGGCGCGGAGACCCAGTACTTC
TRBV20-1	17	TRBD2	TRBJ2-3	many	CSAWASGGWGSTDTQYF	TGCAGTGCTTGGGCTAGCGGGGGTTGGGGGAGCACAGATACGCAGTATTTT
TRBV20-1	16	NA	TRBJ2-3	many	CSASAAGKDSTDTQYF	TGCAGTGCTAGTGCGGCGGGGAAGGATAGCACAGATACGCAGTATTTT
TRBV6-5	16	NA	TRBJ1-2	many	CASSPPTGIGGYGYTF	TGTGCCAGCAGTCCGCCTACAGGGATTGGCGGCTATGGCTACACCTTC
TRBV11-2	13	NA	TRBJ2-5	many	CASSLEVQQTQYF	TGTGCCAGCAGCTTAGAGGTTCAGCAGACCCAGTACTTC
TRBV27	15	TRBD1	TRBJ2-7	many	CASSFTGTGNYEQYF	TGTGCCAGCAGTTTCACCGGGACAGGGAACTACGAGCAGTACTTC
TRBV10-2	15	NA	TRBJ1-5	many	CASSDGQVGNQPQHF	TGCGCCAGCAGTGATGGGCAGGTCGGCAATCAGCCCCAGCATTTT
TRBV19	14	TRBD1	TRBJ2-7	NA	CASSRTGEGSEQYF	TGTGCCAGTAGTCGGACAGGGGAGGGATCCGAGCAGTACTTC
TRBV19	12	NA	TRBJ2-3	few	CASSSFGDTQYF	TGTGCCAGTAGTAGCTTCGGAGATACGCAGTATTTT
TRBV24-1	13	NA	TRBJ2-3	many	CATGGTSTDTQYF	TGTGCCACCGGCGGGACTAGCACAGATACGCAGTATTTT
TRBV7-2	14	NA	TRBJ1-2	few	CASSSPQSIYGYTF	TGTGCCAGCAGCTCCCCACAGTCGATCTATGGCTACACCTTC
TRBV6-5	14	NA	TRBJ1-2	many	CASSYSEGGYGYTF	TGTGCCAGCAGTTACTCCGAAGGAGGCTATGGCTACACCTTC
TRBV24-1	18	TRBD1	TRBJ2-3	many	CATSDLRLDRARTDTQYF	TGTGCCACCAGTGATTTGCGCCTGGACAGGGCTCGCACAGATACGCAGTATTTT
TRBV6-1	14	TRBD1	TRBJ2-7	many	CASIDRAPGYEQYF	TGTGCCAGCATCGACAGGGCTCCGGGCTACGAGCAGTACTTC
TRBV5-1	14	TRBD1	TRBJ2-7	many	CASSSQGAAYEQYF	TGCGCCAGCAGCTCACAGGGGGCGGCCTACGAGCAGTACTTC
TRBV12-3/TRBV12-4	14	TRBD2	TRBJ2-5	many	CASSTGGNQETQYF	TGTGCCAGCAGTACGGGGGGAAACCAAGAGACCCAGTACTTC
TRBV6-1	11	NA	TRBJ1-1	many	CASVRVLEAFF	TGTGCCAGCGTCCGGGTTCTTGAAGCTTTCTTT
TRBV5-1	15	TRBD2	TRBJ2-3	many	CASSSTGGATDTQYF	TGCGCCAGCAGCTCCACGGGAGGGGCCACAGATACGCAGTATTTT
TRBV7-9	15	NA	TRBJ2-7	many	CASSLGRVQMGEQYF	TGTGCCAGCAGCTTAGGCAGGGTACAGATGGGGGAGCAGTACTTC
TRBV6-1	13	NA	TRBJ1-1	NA	CASIRGTISEAFF	TGTGCCAGTATCAGAGGGACTATCAGTGAAGCTTTCTTT
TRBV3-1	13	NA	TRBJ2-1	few	CASSQADRNEQFF	TGTGCCAGCAGCCAAGCAGACCGCAATGAGCAGTTCTTC
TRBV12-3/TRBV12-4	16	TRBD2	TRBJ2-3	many	CASSNGLAASTDTQYF	TGTGCCAGCAGTAATGGACTAGCAGCTAGCACAGATACGCAGTATTTT
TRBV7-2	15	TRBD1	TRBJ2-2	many	CASSSGQQNTGELFF	TGTGCCAGCAGCTCGGGACAGCAGAACACCGGGGAGCTGTTTTTT
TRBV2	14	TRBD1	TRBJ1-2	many	CASRSGTGVYGYTF	TGTGCCAGCAGGTCCGGGACAGGGGTATATGGCTACACCTTC
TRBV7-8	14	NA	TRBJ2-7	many	CASSLVGETYEQYF	TGTGCCAGCAGCTTAGTTGGGGAGACCTACGAGCAGTACTTC
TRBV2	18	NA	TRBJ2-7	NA	CASSESNVGQMSSYEQYF	TGTGCCAGCAGTGAGTCAAATGTCGGACAGATGAGCTCCTACGAGCAGTACTTC
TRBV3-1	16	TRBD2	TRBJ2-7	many	CASSQVGAGGSHEQYF	TGTGCCAGCAGCCAAGTGGGAGCGGGAGGCTCCCACGAGCAGTACTTC
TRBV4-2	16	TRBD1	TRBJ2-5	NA	CASSQDFGQGQETQYF	TGTGCCAGCAGCCAAGATTTCGGACAGGGGCAAGAGACCCAGTACTTC
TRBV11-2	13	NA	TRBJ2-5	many	CASSLGVEETQYF	TGTGCCAGCAGCTTGGGGGTAGAGGAGACCCAGTACTTC
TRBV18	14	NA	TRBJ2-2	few	CASSPVTDTGELFF	TGTGCCAGCTCACCAGTGACGGACACCGGGGAGCTGTTTTTT
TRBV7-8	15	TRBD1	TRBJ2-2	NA	CASSLRQGLTGELFF	TGTGCCAGCAGCTTAAGACAGGGGCTCACCGGGGAGCTGTTTTTT
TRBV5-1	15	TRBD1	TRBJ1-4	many	CASSSLGQAGEKLFF	TGCGCCAGCAGCTCGTTAGGACAGGCCGGTGAAAAACTGTTTTTT
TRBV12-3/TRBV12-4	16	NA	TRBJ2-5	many	CASSSRGGRTQETQYF	TGTGCCAGCAGCTCAAGGGGCGGGCGGACCCAAGAGACCCAGTACTTC
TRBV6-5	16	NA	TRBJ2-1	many	CASSYYPGTSHNEQFF	TGTGCCAGCAGTTACTACCCCGGGACGTCACACAATGAGCAGTTCTTC
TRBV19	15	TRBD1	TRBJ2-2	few	CASARGQGVTGELFF	TGTGCCAGTGCCCGCGGACAGGGGGTCACCGGGGAGCTGTTTTTT
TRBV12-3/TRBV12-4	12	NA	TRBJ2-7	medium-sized	CASSYQGYEQYF	TGTGCCAGCAGTTACCAGGGCTACGAGCAGTACTTC
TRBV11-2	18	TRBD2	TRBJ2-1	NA	CASSSTSGIGPSYNEQFF	TGTGCCAGCAGCTCGACTAGCGGGATTGGTCCTTCCTACAATGAGCAGTTCTTC
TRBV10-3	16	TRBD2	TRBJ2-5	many	CAISERLAGEGETQYF	TGTGCCATCAGTGAGCGGCTAGCGGGGGAAGGGGAGACCCAGTACTTC
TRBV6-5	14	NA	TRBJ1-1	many	CASSFSDSRTEAFF	TGTGCCAGCAGTTTCTCGGACAGTAGGACTGAAGCTTTCTTT
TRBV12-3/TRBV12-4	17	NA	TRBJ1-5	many	CASSLADIAGINQPQHF	TGTGCCAGCAGTTTAGCCGATATCGCAGGAATCAATCAGCCCCAGCATTTT
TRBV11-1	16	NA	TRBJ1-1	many	CASSLAGIGMNTEAFF	TGTGCCAGCAGCTTAGCTGGGATTGGGATGAACACTGAAGCTTTCTTT
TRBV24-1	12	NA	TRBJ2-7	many	CATGQGIGEQYF	TGTGCCACCGGGCAAGGTATAGGCGAGCAGTACTTC
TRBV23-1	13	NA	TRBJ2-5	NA	CASSQRQKETQYF	TGCGCCAGCAGTCAACGACAGAAAGAGACCCAGTACTTC
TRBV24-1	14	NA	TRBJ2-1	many	CATSEPYPYNEQFF	TGTGCCACCAGTGAACCCTACCCCTACAATGAGCAGTTCTTC
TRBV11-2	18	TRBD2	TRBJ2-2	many	CASSPRTSMESNTGELFF	TGTGCCAGCAGCCCGCGGACTAGTATGGAATCGAACACCGGGGAGCTGTTTTTT
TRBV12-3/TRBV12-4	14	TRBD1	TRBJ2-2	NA	CASSLRDRGGELFF	TGTGCCAGCAGTTTACGGGACAGGGGCGGGGAGCTGTTTTTT
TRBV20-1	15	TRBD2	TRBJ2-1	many	CSARDPSGEGNEQFF	TGCAGTGCTAGAGATCCCAGTGGGGAGGGAAATGAGCAGTTCTTC
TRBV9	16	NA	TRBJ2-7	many	CASSSGAGVLNYEQYF	TGTGCCAGCAGCTCGGGGGCAGGGGTCCTTAACTACGAGCAGTACTTC
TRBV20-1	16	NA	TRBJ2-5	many	CSATEWGRGGQETQYF	TGCAGTGCCACAGAGTGGGGCAGGGGAGGACAAGAGACCCAGTACTTC
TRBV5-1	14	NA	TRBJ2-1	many	CASSEDSSYNEQFF	TGCGCCAGCAGCGAGGACAGTTCCTACAATGAGCAGTTCTTC
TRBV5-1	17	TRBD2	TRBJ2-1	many	CASSLGTSGKAYNEQFF	TGCGCCAGCAGCTTGGGGACTAGCGGAAAAGCCTACAATGAGCAGTTCTTC
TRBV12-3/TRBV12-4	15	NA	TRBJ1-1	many	CASSLLGGLDTEAFF	TGTGCCAGCAGTTTACTTGGGGGACTTGACACTGAAGCTTTCTTT
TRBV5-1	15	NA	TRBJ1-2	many	CASSLRPMGDYGYTF	TGCGCCAGCAGCTTACGACCTATGGGGGACTATGGCTACACCTTC